This TCR beta chain is drawn from a study of T cell repertoires in cytomegalovirus infection. The study, taken as a whole, reports: Clonotype analysis showed dominance of the ex vivo response by HLA-C-restricted CMV-specific TCR beta clonotypes.

A remark on this clonotype: Its specificity is not known.

TCRdb re-analysed the reads in MiXCR, keeping a single row per CDR3 protein. The table shows hundreds of thousands of distinct CDR3 sequences, with roughly 36% occurring only once. The sample was cultured PBMCs, taken from culture after CMV antigen stimulation. The receptor's source is a human donor in good health (CMV status not recorded). Some clones in this sample may be carry-over from other donors' samples.

The CDR3 DNA is TGTGCCAGCAGCGGCGGGCCTGGAAACACCATATATTTT. As protein: CASSGGPGNTIYF. The rearrangement uses TRBV5-5 and TRBJ1-3, with no clear D. Germline CDR1 reads SGHKS; CDR2 reads YYEKEE (reference sequence). CDR3 length: 13 residues. Trimming left V 4 bases short and J 2 bases short, with 7 bases between. The full variable domain, in which reference TRBV5-5 and TRBJ1-3 provide the parts outside the CDR3, is DAGVTQSPTHLIKTRGQQVTLRCSPISGHKSVSWYQQVLGQGPQFIFQYYEKEERGRGNFPDRFSARQFPNYSSELNVNALLLGDSALYLCASSGGPGNTIYFGEGSWLTVV.